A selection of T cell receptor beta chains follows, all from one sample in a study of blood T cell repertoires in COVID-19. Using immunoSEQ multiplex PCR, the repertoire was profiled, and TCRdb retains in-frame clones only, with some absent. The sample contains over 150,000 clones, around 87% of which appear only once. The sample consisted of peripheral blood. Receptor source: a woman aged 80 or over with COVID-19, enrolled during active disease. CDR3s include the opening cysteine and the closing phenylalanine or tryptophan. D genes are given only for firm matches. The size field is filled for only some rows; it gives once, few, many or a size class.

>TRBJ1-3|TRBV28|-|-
CASSLRKRVGNTIYF
TGTGCCAGCAGTTTAAGAAAGAGGGTGGGAAACACCATATATTTT
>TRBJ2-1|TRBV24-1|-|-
CATSALVNNEQFF
TGTGCCACCAGTGCTCTAGTGAACAATGAGCAGTTCTTC
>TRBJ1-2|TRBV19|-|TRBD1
CASARDRDFYYGYTF
TGTGCCAGTGCAAGGGACAGGGATTTCTACTATGGCTACACCTTC
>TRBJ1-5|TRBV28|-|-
CASYGGTWEQPQHF
TGTGCCAGCTATGGCGGGACTTGGGAACAGCCCCAGCATTTT
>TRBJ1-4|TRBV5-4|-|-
CASSQGQVNEKLFF
TGTGCCAGCAGTCAGGGACAAGTTAATGAAAAACTGTTTTTT
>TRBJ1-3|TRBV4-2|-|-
CASSQAGSSGNTIYF
TGTGCCAGCAGCCAAGCGGGAAGCTCTGGAAACACCATATATTTT
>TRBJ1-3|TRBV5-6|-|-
CASSFGSSSGNTIYF
TGTGCCAGCAGCTTCGGGTCCTCCTCTGGAAACACCATATATTTT
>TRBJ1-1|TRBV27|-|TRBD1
CASSLKGDRGIAEAFF
TGTGCCAGCAGTTTAAAAGGGGACAGGGGGATCGCTGAAGCTTTCTTT
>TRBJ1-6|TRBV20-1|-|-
CSASSEGSSPLHF
TGCAGTGCTAGTTCGGAGGGGAGTTCACCCCTCCACTTT
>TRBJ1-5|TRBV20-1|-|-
CSASGSDSQPQHF
TGCAGTGCTAGTGGGTCGGACTCGCAGCCCCAGCATTTT
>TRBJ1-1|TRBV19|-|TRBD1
CASRAGQVGNTEAFF
TGTGCCAGTAGGGCTGGACAGGTCGGGAACACTGAAGCTTTCTTT
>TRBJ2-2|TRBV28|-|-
CASGLGSTGELFF
TGTGCCAGCGGCCTCGGGAGCACCGGGGAGCTGTTTTTT
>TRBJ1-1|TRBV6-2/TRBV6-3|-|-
CASSYSGLRGGTEAFF
TGTGCCAGCAGTTACTCAGGTCTGCGGGGGGGGACTGAAGCTTTCTTT
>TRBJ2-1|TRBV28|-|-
CASSRHTLGDSLLKGEQFF
TGTGCCAGCAGTCGACACACCTTGGGGGACTCGCTTCTGAAAGGTGAGCAGTTCTTC
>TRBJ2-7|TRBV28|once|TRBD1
CASSLGQGGYEQYF
TGTGCCAGCAGCCTAGGACAGGGGGGGTACGAGCAGTACTTC
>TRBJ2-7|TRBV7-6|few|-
CASSLEPAGSSYEQYF
TGTGCCAGCAGCTTAGAACCGGCGGGTAGCTCCTACGAGCAGTACTTC
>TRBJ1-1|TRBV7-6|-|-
CASSAAGGVNTEAFF
TGTGCCAGCAGCGCCGCGGGGGGGGTGAACACTGAAGCTTTCTTT
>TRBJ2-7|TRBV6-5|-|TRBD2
CASSYSLASGNYEQYF
TGTGCCAGCAGTTACTCACTGGCTAGCGGGAATTACGAGCAGTACTTC
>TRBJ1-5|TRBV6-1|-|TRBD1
CASSERTGAGPQHF
TGTGCCAGCAGTGAAAGGACAGGGGCTGGGCCCCAGCATTTT
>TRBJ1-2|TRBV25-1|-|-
CASSKTRAGNYGYTF
TGTGCCAGCAGTAAGACGAGGGCAGGCAACTATGGCTACACCTTC
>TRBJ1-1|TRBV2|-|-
CATGGGQVKTEAFF
TGTGCCACCGGGGGAGGACAAGTGAAAACTGAAGCTTTCTTT
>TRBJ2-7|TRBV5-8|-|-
CASNQGSGFGEQYF
TGTGCCAGCAACCAAGGCTCCGGGTTTGGGGAGCAGTACTTC
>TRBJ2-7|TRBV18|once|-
CASSPSSGSYEQYF
TGTGCCAGCTCACCCAGCTCAGGGTCCTACGAGCAGTACTTC
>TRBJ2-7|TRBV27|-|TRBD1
CASSLGPGQGLKSYEQYF
TGTGCCAGCAGTTTAGGGCCGGGACAGGGTTTGAAGTCCTACGAGCAGTACTTC
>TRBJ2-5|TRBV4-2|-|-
CASSYTGQYQETQYF
TGTGCCAGCAGCTATACCGGACAGTACCAAGAGACCCAGTACTTC
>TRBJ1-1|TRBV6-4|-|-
CASSPGFMNTEAFF
TGTGCCAGCAGTCCCGGGTTTATGAACACTGAAGCTTTCTTT
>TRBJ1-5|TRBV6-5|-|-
CASRQTEISNQPQHF
TGTGCCAGCAGGCAGACAGAGATTAGCAATCAGCCCCAGCATTTT
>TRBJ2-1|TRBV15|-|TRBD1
CATSRGGTGGLNEQFF
TGTGCCACCAGCAGAGGCGGGACAGGGGGCTTGAATGAGCAGTTCTTC
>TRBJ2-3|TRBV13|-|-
CASSFLTDTQYF
TGTGCCAGCAGCTTCCTCACAGATACGCAGTATTTT
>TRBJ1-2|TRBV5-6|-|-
CASRPGRSAGYTF
TGTGCCAGCAGACCAGGGCGGTCCGCGGGCTACACCTTC
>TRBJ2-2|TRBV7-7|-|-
CASSLDVKSGELFF
TGTGCTAGCAGCTTAGATGTTAAGAGCGGGGAGCTGTTTTTT
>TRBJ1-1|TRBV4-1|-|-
CASSQDVSQLNTEAFF
TGCGCCAGCAGCCAAGATGTCTCACAGCTAAACACTGAAGCTTTCTTT
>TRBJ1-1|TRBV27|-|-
CASSSPHMNTEAFF
TGTGCCAGCAGTTCCCCCCACATGAACACTGAAGCTTTCTTT